A single sample gave rise to the 13 T cell receptor beta chains below, sequenced in a study of blood T cells in healthy people across ages. The authors ran a second PCR of roughly 7 to 11 cycles using a sample-barcoded 5' primer and a J-beta primer mix. TCRdb re-called the 5' RACE reads with MiXCR, one entry per CDR3 protein. The repertoire has roughly 1.6 million distinct CDR3 sequences, around 35% of them found once; the top ten carry about 11%. Source material: blood. These receptors all come from a woman under 40 in good health.

The chain uses TRBV20-1 and TRBJ2-7; possibly TRBD2 for D (6 bases). The V gene's germline CDR1 is DFQATT and CDR2 SNEGSKA (reference sequence). The CDR3 is 15 residues long. V lost 4 bases and J lost 3, with 19 bases in between. The CDR3 DNA reads as TGCAGTGCTAACTGGGTACACGGAGGGAACTACGAGCAGTACTTC. Its translation: CSANWVHGGNYEQYF.

This rearrangement joins TRBV4-1 to TRBJ1-6, with 8 nucleotides matching TRBD1. The CDR3 spans 15 residues. V shed 3 bases and J 8 bases; nucleotides not matched to a gene: 6. Germline V gene sequence: CDR1 MGHRA, CDR2 YSYEKL. The CDR3 sequence: CASSQRTGLDSPLHF. The CDR3 DNA follows: TGCGCCAGCAGCCAGAGGACAGGGTTAGATTCACCCCTCCACTTT.

The sample holds a few counts of this clonotype. This rearrangement joins TRBV15 to TRBJ1-2, with no clear D. CDR3 size: 12 residues. V lost 0 bases, J lost 7 bases, and 6 bases lay in between. Per germline, CDR1 LNHNV and CDR2 YYDKDF (reference sequence). The DNA for the CDR3 is TGTGCCACCAGCAGAGATAAGGTTGGCTACACCTTC. Translation gives CATSRDKVGYTF.

The chain employs TRBV14 and TRBJ2-7, with D perhaps TRBD1 (5 bases). Germline V CDR1 and CDR2: SGHDN, FVKESK. V gave up 4 bases and J gave up 1 base, with 11 bases separating them. The length of the CDR3 is 14 residues. The CDR3, as DNA: TGTGCCAGCAGCCGTGGAAAGGGGTCCTACGAGCAGTACTTC. Translated, it gives CASSRGKGSYEQYF.

V usage is TRBV6-2 or TRBV6-3 and J usage is TRBJ2-5; D may be TRBD1 (6 bases). There are 13 residues in the CDR3. Trimming took 6 bases from V and 7 from J, leaving 15 bases between them. Germline CDR1 and CDR2: MNHEY and SVGEGT. CDR3 nucleotide sequence: TGTGCCAGCAGCCGAGGGACGACAGGGACCCAGTACTTC. Its translation is CASSRGTTGTQYF.

This clonotype was observed a few times. V is TRBV7-3 and J is TRBJ2-1; 12 bases match TRBD2. The V gene end was trimmed by 5 bases and the J gene end by 6 bases; junction bases not matched to a gene: 8. The germline CDR1 and CDR2 sequences are SGHTA and FQGTGA. This CDR3 comprises 16 residues. This CDR3 reads CASSPSGGAALNEQFF. CDR3 nucleotide sequence: TGTGCCAGCAGCCCTAGCGGGGGGGCGGCACTCAATGAGCAGTTCTTC.

This clonotype was seen only a few times. This chain uses TRBV11-2 with TRBJ1-2, with TRBD1 identical over 7 bases. The CDR3 extends over 14 amino acids. Germline V lookup: CDR1 SGHAT, CDR2 FQNNGV. Unmatched junction bases numbered 5, after V lost 1 base and J lost 6 bases. In DNA, the CDR3 is TGTGCCAGCAGCTTAGTCGACAGGGACGATGGCTACACCTTC. This codes for CASSLVDRDDGYTF.

This sequence joins TRBV7-2 and TRBJ1-2; tentative D call: TRBD1 (6 bases). V was cut by 4 bases and J by 7 bases, with 19 bases left in between. This CDR3 comprises 15 residues. CDR1 is SGHTA and CDR2 is FQGNSA in the germline V gene. CDR3 sequence (DNA): TGTGCCAGCAGCTCCCGAACAGGGACGGGAGGTGGCTACACCTTC. It specifies CASSSRTGTGGGYTF. Based on the CDR3 plus reference TRBV7-2 and TRBJ1-2, the full variable domain is GAGVSQSPSNKVTEKGKDVELRCDPISGHTALYWYRQSLGQGLEFLIYFQGNSAPDKSGLPSDRFSAERTGGSVSTLTIQRTQQEDSAVYLCASSSRTGTGGGYTFGSGTRLTVV.

V is TRBV6-6 and J is TRBJ2-3; 7 bases are shared with TRBD2. The V gene's germline CDR1 is MNHNY and CDR2 SVGAGI (reference sequence). This CDR3 region has 17 residues. V lost 5 bases to trimming and J lost 3 bases; unmatched junction nucleotides: 14. CDR3 sequence (DNA): TGTGCCAGCAGTCCCCCCGCCGGACTAGGGTTTACAGATACGCAGTATTTT. Translated: CASSPPAGLGFTDTQYF.

In this sample, this clonotype turned up a few times. This chain uses TRBV4-1 with TRBJ2-5; 7 nucleotides agree with TRBD2. This CDR3 spans 15 amino acids. J gave up 4 bases and V 1 base, and 6 bases lay outside the gene matches. The germline gives CDR1 MGHRA, CDR2 YSYEKL. The chain's CDR3 is CASSQVIREGETQYF. The CDR3, as DNA: TGCGCCAGCAGCCAAGTTATCAGGGAGGGAGAGACCCAGTACTTC.

V and J are TRBV2 and TRBJ1-5; D is uncertain. V was pared by 7 bases and J by 7 bases, with 17 bases between. The CDR3 covers 14 residues. From germline, CDR1 is SNHLY and CDR2 FYNNEI. In DNA form, the CDR3 reads TGTGCCAGCAAACCCCGGAGAACGGGCCAGCCCCAGCATTTT. This encodes CASKPRRTGQPQHF.

The chain has TRBV6-1 and TRBJ2-7; D is unclear. The CDR3 loop spans 14 amino acids. CDR1 MNHNS and CDR2 SASEGT come from the germline V gene. The V end lost 3 bases, the J end lost 0 bases, and 9 bases lay between the germline ends. CDR3 protein: CASSEDGYSYEQYF. The CDR3 nucleotides are TGTGCCAGCAGTGAGGACGGTTACTCCTACGAGCAGTACTTC.

This clonotype has at least ten counts. V usage is TRBV20-1 and J usage is TRBJ2-7; weak D call: TRBD1 (5 bases). The CDR3 is 15 amino acids. Germline V gene lookup returns CDR1 DFQATT and CDR2 SNEGSKA (reference sequence). V lost 4 bases to trimming and J lost 1 base, with 17 bases between them. CDR3 region: CSAKNGQGLSYEQYF. CDR3 nucleotide sequence: TGCAGTGCTAAGAACGGGCAGGGCTTATCCTACGAGCAGTACTTC.